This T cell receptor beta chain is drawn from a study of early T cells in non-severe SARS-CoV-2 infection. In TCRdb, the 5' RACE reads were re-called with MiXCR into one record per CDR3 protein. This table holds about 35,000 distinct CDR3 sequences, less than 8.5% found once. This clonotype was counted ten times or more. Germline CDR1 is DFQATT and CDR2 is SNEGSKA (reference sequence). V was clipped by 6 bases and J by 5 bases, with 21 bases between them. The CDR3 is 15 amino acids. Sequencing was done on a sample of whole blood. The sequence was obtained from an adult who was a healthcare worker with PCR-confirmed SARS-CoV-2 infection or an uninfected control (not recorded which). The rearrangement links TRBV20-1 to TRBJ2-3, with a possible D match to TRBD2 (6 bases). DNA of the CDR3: TGCAGTGCACTATCACTAGCCCCAACGGGAGATACGCAGTATTTT. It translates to CSALSLAPTGDTQYF.